Listed below are T cell receptor beta chains from one sample, sequenced in a study of blood T cell repertoires in COVID-19. The repertoire was sequenced with immunoSEQ multiplex PCR; TCRdb's copy has only in-frame clones and lacks some. This sample yields approximately 170,000 clones, of which 84% are seen a single time; roughly 8% belongs to the top ten. The specimen sequenced was PBMCs or T cells enriched from blood (not recorded which). Receptors were obtained from a woman in her forties or fifties who had recovered from COVID-19. The CDR3 runs from the conserved cysteine through the conserved F or W. Fields, in order: CDR3 protein, CDR3 DNA, D gene, V gene, J gene, clone size. The D gene is left open where the match is weak. Clone sizes are given selectively: once, few, many, or a class where the clone is expanded.

CDR3aa: CASSPSVDRGYTF; CDR3nt: TGTGCCAGCTCACCTTCTGTCGACAGGGGCTACACCTTC; d_gene: -; v_gene: TRBV18; j_gene: TRBJ1-2; abundance: -
CDR3aa: CASSLGPRAFF; CDR3nt: TGTGCCAGCAGCTTGGGGCCTCGTGCTTTCTTT; d_gene: -; v_gene: TRBV11-2; j_gene: TRBJ1-1; abundance: -
CDR3aa: CASSRNRDSYEQYF; CDR3nt: TGTGCCAGCAGCCGGAACAGGGACTCCTACGAGCAGTACTTC; d_gene: -; v_gene: TRBV27; j_gene: TRBJ2-7; abundance: -
CDR3aa: CASSLGVVLPGYTF; CDR3nt: TGTGCCAGCAGTTTAGGGGTCGTGTTGCCGGGCTACACCTTC; d_gene: -; v_gene: TRBV6-5; j_gene: TRBJ1-2; abundance: -
CDR3aa: CASSLKGTEAFF; CDR3nt: TGCGCCAGCAGCTTGAAGGGGACTGAAGCTTTCTTT; d_gene: -; v_gene: TRBV5-1; j_gene: TRBJ1-1; abundance: -
CDR3aa: CAGGGGADYGYTF; CDR3nt: TGTGCCGGGGGCGGAGGAGCAGACTATGGCTACACCTTC; d_gene: -; v_gene: TRBV27; j_gene: TRBJ1-2; abundance: -
CDR3aa: CASSSQGLFGYTF; CDR3nt: TGTGCCAGCAGTTCCCAGGGGCTTTTCGGCTACACCTTC; d_gene: -; v_gene: TRBV28; j_gene: TRBJ1-2; abundance: -
CDR3aa: CASRQGVNTEAFF; CDR3nt: TGTGCCAGCAGACAGGGCGTGAACACTGAAGCTTTCTTT; d_gene: -; v_gene: TRBV2; j_gene: TRBJ1-1; abundance: once
CDR3aa: CSVEGQGGGYTF; CDR3nt: TGCAGCGTTGAAGGACAGGGGGGTGGCTACACCTTC; d_gene: TRBD1; v_gene: TRBV29-1; j_gene: TRBJ1-2; abundance: few
CDR3aa: CASSPRLVRVTDTQYF; CDR3nt: TGTGCCAGCAGTCCCCGCCTTGTTCGGGTAACAGATACGCAGTATTTT; d_gene: -; v_gene: TRBV28; j_gene: TRBJ2-3; abundance: -
CDR3aa: CASRETRLNTEAFF; CDR3nt: TGTGCCAGCAGAGAGACAAGGCTTAACACTGAAGCTTTCTTT; d_gene: -; v_gene: TRBV7-2; j_gene: TRBJ1-1; abundance: few
CDR3aa: CASSQGYEQYF; CDR3nt: TGTGCCAGCAGCCAGGGCTACGAGCAGTACTTC; d_gene: -; v_gene: TRBV12-3/TRBV12-4; j_gene: TRBJ2-7; abundance: -
CDR3aa: CASSDPGKNNEQFF; CDR3nt: TGTGCCAGCAGTGATCCAGGGAAAAACAATGAGCAGTTCTTC; d_gene: -; v_gene: TRBV6-2/TRBV6-3; j_gene: TRBJ2-1; abundance: -
CDR3aa: CASSWQGSPATDYGYTF; CDR3nt: TGCGCCAGCAGCTGGCAGGGATCCCCCGCCACCGATTATGGCTACACCTTC; d_gene: -; v_gene: TRBV5-1; j_gene: TRBJ1-2; abundance: -
CDR3aa: CASSLGFGAEAFF; CDR3nt: TGTGCCAGCAGTTTAGGCTTCGGGGCTGAAGCTTTCTTT; d_gene: -; v_gene: TRBV12-3/TRBV12-4; j_gene: TRBJ1-1; abundance: once
CDR3aa: CASFPNANREEAFF; CDR3nt: TGCGCCAGTTTTCCCAACGCCAACCGGGAGGAAGCTTTCTTT; d_gene: -; v_gene: TRBV5-1; j_gene: TRBJ1-1; abundance: -
CDR3aa: CASSLASGSYEQYF; CDR3nt: TGTGCCAGCAGTTTGGCTAGCGGGAGCTACGAGCAGTACTTC; d_gene: TRBD2; v_gene: TRBV28; j_gene: TRBJ2-7; abundance: -
CDR3aa: CASSVGGGYTF; CDR3nt: TGTGCCAGCAGTGTGGGGGGAGGCTACACCTTC; d_gene: -; v_gene: TRBV25-1; j_gene: TRBJ1-2; abundance: -
CDR3aa: CASGSPGGGAGDSRSGELFF; CDR3nt: TGTGCTAGTGGGTCGCCCGGCGGGGGGGCAGGCGATAGCCGGTCCGGGGAGCTGTTTTTT; d_gene: TRBD2; v_gene: TRBV12-5; j_gene: TRBJ2-2; abundance: -
CDR3aa: CASRPNDPGLAGSSYNEQFF; CDR3nt: TGTGCCAGCAGGCCAAATGATCCGGGACTAGCGGGGAGCTCCTACAATGAGCAGTTCTTC; d_gene: TRBD2; v_gene: TRBV27; j_gene: TRBJ2-1; abundance: -
CDR3aa: CASSQDRSADTQYF; CDR3nt: TGTGCCAGCAGCCAAGATCGTTCAGCAGATACGCAGTATTTT; d_gene: -; v_gene: TRBV14; j_gene: TRBJ2-3; abundance: -
CDR3aa: CASSSMTGVAYNEQFF; CDR3nt: TGTGCCAGCAGTTCAATGACAGGGGTGGCCTACAATGAGCAGTTCTTC; d_gene: TRBD1; v_gene: TRBV28; j_gene: TRBJ2-1; abundance: -
CDR3aa: CASSSTDWRGYNEQFF; CDR3nt: TGTGCCAGCAGCTCAACCGACTGGAGAGGCTACAATGAGCAGTTCTTC; d_gene: -; v_gene: TRBV7-9; j_gene: TRBJ2-1; abundance: -
CDR3aa: CASTQAPTGCNSPLHF; CDR3nt: TGTGCCAGCACCCAAGCCCCGACAGGTTGTAATTCACCCCTCCACTTT; d_gene: -; v_gene: TRBV6-4; j_gene: TRBJ1-6; abundance: -
CDR3aa: CASSLAGGWNQPQHF; CDR3nt: TGTGCCAGCAGCCTGGCTGGAGGGTGGAATCAGCCCCAGCATTTT; d_gene: -; v_gene: TRBV9; j_gene: TRBJ1-5; abundance: few
CDR3aa: CASSQKGGGELFF; CDR3nt: TGTGCCAGCAGCCAAAAAGGAGGCGGGGAGCTGTTTTTT; d_gene: -; v_gene: TRBV3-1/TRBV3-2; j_gene: TRBJ2-2; abundance: once
CDR3aa: CSALVSRELFF; CDR3nt: TGCAGTGCTCTAGTCTCCCGGGAGCTGTTTTTT; d_gene: -; v_gene: TRBV20-1; j_gene: TRBJ2-2; abundance: -
CDR3aa: CASSYGDSHYEQYF; CDR3nt: TGTGCCAGCAGTTACGGGGACAGCCACTACGAGCAGTACTTC; d_gene: TRBD1; v_gene: TRBV6-5; j_gene: TRBJ2-7; abundance: few
CDR3aa: CASSAGTIYEQYF; CDR3nt: TGTGCCAGCAGCGCCGGGACAATCTACGAGCAGTACTTC; d_gene: -; v_gene: TRBV6-5; j_gene: TRBJ2-7; abundance: -
CDR3aa: CASSLFRGGFETQYF; CDR3nt: TGTGCCAGCAGTTTATTTCGGGGGGGCTTTGAGACCCAGTACTTC; d_gene: TRBD2; v_gene: TRBV28; j_gene: TRBJ2-5; abundance: -
CDR3aa: CASSPSSGVRYGYTF; CDR3nt: TGCGCCAGCAGCCCGTCGTCAGGGGTACGGTATGGCTACACCTTC; d_gene: -; v_gene: TRBV5-1; j_gene: TRBJ1-2; abundance: once
CDR3aa: CATSKGQGMETQYF; CDR3nt: TGTGCCACCAGCAAAGGACAGGGTATGGAGACCCAGTACTTC; d_gene: TRBD1; v_gene: TRBV15; j_gene: TRBJ2-5; abundance: -